Sequencing of this TCR beta chain was carried out in a study of blood T cell repertoires in COVID-19. The authors' processing: Reference gene primer amplification gave estimated nucleated cell counts. Clones were read by immunoSEQ multiplex PCR, and TCRdb kept only the in-frame ones, dropping some. V, J and clone size were drawn from that table, and D and trimming were deduced from the DNA. The profile shows about 300,000 clones, around 88% of them singletons. About this clone: Lacking the conserved final phenylalanine or tryptophan, this CDR3 likely reflects a read error. No DNA is shown, since the ends of the CDR3 on it are uncertain; the CDR3 is the one TCRdb lists.

CDR1 and CDR2 from the germline V gene are ENHRY and SYGVKD. The CDR3 is 11 amino acids in total, end residues counted. Sequences were obtained from peripheral blood. The origin of this receptor is a woman aged 45-59 years with acute or convalescent COVID-19. The genes are TRBV10-3 and TRBJ2-4; no DNA check was done on the table's D call, TRBD2. The CDR3 loop is CAHPGLAGGPV.